Here is one T cell receptor beta chain with its context. What it binds is not known. The germline CDR1 and CDR2 sequences are MNHEY and SMNVEV (reference sequence). The CDR3 runs 14 residues. The record originates from a study of monozygotic twins with inflammatory bowel disease. Points from the study as a whole: The authors note that differing immunosuppressive treatments may have added variability to patient repertoires.

Eight separate reactions per sample yielded the cDNA. Reprocessing the 5' RACE reads, TCRdb reports a single entry for every CDR3 protein and omits DNA. The sample spans 200,000 to 250,000 distinct CDR3 sequences; the ten largest clones claim 7.7%. The receptor's source is a human donor with ulcerative colitis or Crohn's disease, or a healthy co-twin of an affected twin (not recorded which). The sample was blood. The chain employs TRBV27 and TRBJ2-1; absent DNA, TCRdb's TRBD2 call cannot be checked. CDR3 protein: CATKTSGSGNEQFF.